This entry features one T cell receptor (beta chain) sequence. Germline assignment: CDR1 SGHKS and CDR2 YYEKEE (reference sequence). The CDR3 sequence is 16 residues long. V dropped 4 bases and J dropped 7; count of bases not matched to a gene: 9. In the source study's methods: Amplification with reference gene primers provided the estimates of nucleated cell counts. Sequencing used immunoSEQ multiplex PCR; TCRdb keeps in-frame clones, though not all of them. The DNA gave D and trimming, while V, J and clone size come from that table. This sample carries some 110,000 clones, 60% to 85% of them seen once, and the ten largest clones take roughly 6.2%. This specimen comes from a study of blood T cell repertoires in COVID-19. Whole-study context: The study drew acute and convalescent COVID-19 samples from the United States, Italy and Spain. T cells, B-cell-depleted T cells, or PBMCs supplied cDNA or gDNA.

The TCR sequence derives from a man aged 65 to 85 with acute or convalescent COVID-19. The sample comprised peripheral blood. The chain combines TRBV5-5 with TRBJ1-5, with 12 bases that match TRBD1. In DNA form, the CDR3 reads TGTGCCAGCAGCAAGGGACAGGGGGCGCCGGAACAGCCCCAGCATTTT. Protein sequence: CASSKGQGAPEQPQHF.